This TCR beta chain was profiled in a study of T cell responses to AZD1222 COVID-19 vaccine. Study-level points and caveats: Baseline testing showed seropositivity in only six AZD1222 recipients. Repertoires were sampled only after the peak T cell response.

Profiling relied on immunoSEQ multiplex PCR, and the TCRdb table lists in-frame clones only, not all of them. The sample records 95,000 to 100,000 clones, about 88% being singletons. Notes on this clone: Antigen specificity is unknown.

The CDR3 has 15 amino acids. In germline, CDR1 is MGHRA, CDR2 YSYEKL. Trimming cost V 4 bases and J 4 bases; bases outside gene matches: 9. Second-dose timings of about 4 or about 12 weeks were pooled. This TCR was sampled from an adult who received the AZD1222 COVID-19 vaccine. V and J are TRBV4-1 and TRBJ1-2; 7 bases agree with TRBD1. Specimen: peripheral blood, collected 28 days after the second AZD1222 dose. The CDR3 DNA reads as TGCGCCAGCAGCCCGGAGACAGGGATGTCCTATGGCTACACCTTC. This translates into CASSPETGMSYGYTF.